The 10 T cell receptor beta chains presented below share a single source sample, sequenced in a study of blood T cell repertoires in COVID-19. Only in-frame clones appear in the TCRdb table, and some are missing; sequencing was by immunoSEQ multiplex PCR. The profile shows some 460,000 clones, around nine tenths of them singletons. Sequenced input: PBMCs or T cells enriched from blood (not recorded which). The receptors originated from a woman between 18 and 30 years old with acute COVID-19.

The rearrangement links TRBV5-1 to TRBJ2-7; D may be TRBD1 (6 bases). In germline, CDR1 is SGHRS, CDR2 YFSETQ. Trimming removed 2 bases at V and 3 bases at J, with 6 bases between. The CDR3 extends over 12 amino acids. CDR3 sequence: CASSLGGYEQYF. The CDR3 region has the DNA TGCGCCAGCAGCTTAGGGGGCTACGAGCAGTACTTC.

This clone was seen once. The J gene is TRBJ2-3, the V gene TRBV5-4, with 8 bases identical to TRBD2. V was clipped by 0 bases and J by 4 bases; unmatched bases: 7. The CDR3 is made up of 16 amino acids. Germline CDR1 SGHNT, CDR2 YYREEE (reference sequence). Here the CDR3 reads CASSLGDRGRPDTQYF. CDR3 DNA sequence: TGTGCCAGCAGCTTGGGGGATCGCGGGAGGCCAGATACGCAGTATTTT.

This chain links TRBV30 with TRBJ1-2; TRBD1 matches 9 bases. There are 15 residues in the CDR3. The V and J ends lost 7 bases and 8 bases, in that order; junction bases with no gene match: 17. In germline, CDR1 is GTSNPN, CDR2 SVGIG (reference sequence). The CDR3 sequence is CASTFSGQGERGYTF. The CDR3 nucleotides read TGTGCCTCCACCTTCTCGGGACAGGGAGAGCGGGGCTACACCTTC.

The rearrangement joins TRBV6-2 or TRBV6-3 to TRBJ1-2, with TRBD1 as a possible D gene (5 bases). Trimming took off 4 bases at V and 8 bases at J, with 11 bases between the two ends. The germline V gene has CDR1 MNHEY and CDR2 SVGEGT. The CDR3 length is 12 residues. The CDR3 region is CASSLGTRGYTF. CDR3 nucleotide sequence: TGTGCCAGCAGTTTGGGGACTCGGGGCTACACCTTC.

V is TRBV25-1 and J is TRBJ2-7; 7 bases are a match to TRBD1. The germline V gene has CDR1 MGHDK and CDR2 SYGVNS. J gave up 3 bases and V 5 bases, and 4 bases lay outside the gene matches. The CDR3 loop spans 13 amino acids. Written as DNA, the CDR3 is TGTGCCAGCAGTCAAGGGACAGTCTACGAGCAGTACTTC. Residues: CASSQGTVYEQYF.

This sequence joins TRBV7-2 and TRBJ2-1, with TRBD2 identical over 9 bases. The CDR3 extends over 16 amino acids. The trim removed 0 bases at V and 4 bases at J, leaving 4 bases unmatched. Looked up from germline, CDR1 is SGHTA and CDR2 is FQGNSA. The CDR3 loop reads CASSLAGTSNYNEQFF. CDR3 nucleotide sequence: TGTGCCAGCAGCTTAGCAGGGACTAGCAATTACAATGAGCAGTTCTTC.

This clone was observed a handful of times. The rearrangement joins TRBV9 to TRBJ2-5, with 8 positions matching TRBD2. In germline, CDR1 is SGDLS, CDR2 YYNGEE. V gave up 0 bases and J gave up 5 bases; unmatched junction bases: 6. The CDR3 runs 15 residues. In nucleotides, the CDR3 is TGTGCCAGCAGCGTAGGTGCCCGGGAGGGGGAGACCCAGTACTTC. Protein product: CASSVGAREGETQYF.

This chain connects TRBV3-1 (or the pseudogene TRBV3-2) to TRBJ1-2, with 8 bases matching TRBD1. Germline CDR1 and CDR2: LGHDT and YNNKEL (reference sequence). The V segment lost 2 bases and the J segment 2 bases; nucleotides outside the gene matches: 4. This CDR3 spans 15 amino acids. The CDR3 spells CASSQSDRGNYGYTF. In DNA, the CDR3 is TGTGCCAGCAGCCAATCAGACAGGGGAAACTATGGCTACACCTTC.

This chain connects TRBV18 to TRBJ2-7; 11 nucleotides match TRBD2. The V gene end was trimmed by 2 bases and the J gene end by 7 bases; junction bases not matched to a gene: 13. Germline assignment: CDR1 KGHSH and CDR2 LQKENI. CDR3 length: 17 residues. The chain's CDR3 is CASSPEASGGSKGEQYF. The CDR3 coding sequence is TGTGCCAGCTCACCAGAGGCTAGCGGGGGGTCCAAAGGGGAGCAGTACTTC.

V gene TRBV6-4 combines with J gene TRBJ2-2; TRBD2 matches 10 bases. V was clipped by 3 bases and J by 4 bases; unmatched bases: 2. There are 15 residues in the CDR3. CDR1 MRHNA and CDR2 SNTAGT come from the germline V gene. The CDR3 sequence is CASSERLAGTGELFF. CDR3 coding DNA: TGTGCCAGCAGTGAACGACTAGCGGGCACCGGGGAGCTGTTTTTT.